These 31 T cell receptor beta chains were sequenced from one sample in a study of cytomegalovirus exposure and HLA in healthy donors. Primers included in the PCR were 60 Vbeta and 13 Jbeta primers. Profiled with immunoSEQ multiplex PCR; TCRdb holds only in-frame clones, not every one. The data contain some 130,000 clones, more than 65% of them singletons. The sequencing sample was made of PBMCs. These TCRs come from a man aged 50 to 60 in good health and CMV-seronegative.

The rearrangement uses TRBV27 and TRBJ2-5; D perhaps matches TRBD2 (7 bases). The J call may be in error: the DNA end matches TRBJ2-7 better. The germline gives CDR1 MNHEY, CDR2 SMNVEV (reference sequence). This CDR3 region has 16 residues. CDR3 residues: CASSRSAGHITYEQYF. The CDR3 DNA sequence: TGTGCCAGCAGTCGCTCAGCGGGACACATTACCTACGAGCAGTACTTC.

The V call is TRBV4-1, the J call TRBJ1-5, with D possibly matching TRBD1 (5 bases). The CDR3 extends over 13 amino acids. The V gene's germline CDR1 is MGHRA and CDR2 YSYEKL. Between the trimmed V and J ends, which lost 4 bases and 9 bases, there was a span of 13 bases. The CDR3 is CASSRAYQGPQHF. DNA of the CDR3: TGCGCCAGCAGCCGAGCTTATCAGGGGCCCCAGCATTTT.

The V and J genes are TRBV7-9 and TRBJ1-2; possibly TRBD1 for D (5 bases). CDR3 length: 13 residues. Germline CDR1 and CDR2: SEHNR and FQNEAQ (reference sequence). The germline V and J ends were trimmed by 5 bases and 7 bases, with 14 bases remaining between them. CDR3 bases: TGTGCCAGCAGCCCTAGAGCCGACAGTGGCTACACCTTC. Translation gives CASSPRADSGYTF.

The chain couples TRBV11-2 to TRBJ2-7; TRBD1 agrees at 8 bases. Germline V gene lookup returns CDR1 SGHAT and CDR2 FQNNGV. V lost 5 bases and J lost 7; bases outside the gene matches: 10. The CDR3 totals 14 residues. As DNA, the CDR3 is TGTGCCAGCAGCCCGCTGACAGGGGCTGGTGAGCAGTACTTC. This codes for CASSPLTGAGEQYF.

This clone was picked up a small number of times. This rearrangement joins TRBV5-1 to TRBJ2-6, with D unclear. The CDR3 contains 15 residues. CDR1 SGHRS and CDR2 YFSETQ come from the germline V gene. The V end was cut by 4 bases, the J end by 3 bases, with 11 bases between. CDR3 coding DNA: TGCGCCAGCAGCCTCCCGGGTGGTGGGGCCAACGTCCTGACTTTC. Its translation is CASSLPGGGANVLTF.

The chain has TRBV6-1 and TRBJ2-7, with 7 bases fitting TRBD2. CDR3 length: 13 residues. After removal of 4 bases from V and 0 bases from J, the junction contained 0 bases not matched to a gene. Germline-derived CDR1 and CDR2 are MNHNS and SASEGT. The CDR3 spells CASSGTSSYEQYF. The CDR3 DNA is TGTGCCAGCAGTGGGACTAGCTCCTACGAGCAGTACTTC.

The J gene is TRBJ1-5, the V gene TRBV10-3; 8 nucleotides match TRBD1. The CDR3 covers 14 residues. The ends lost 10 bases at V and 3 bases at J; junction bases unmatched: 8. CDR1 is ENHRY and CDR2 is SYGVKD in the germline V gene. CDR3 sequence: CASSAGQDNQPQHF. The DNA of the CDR3 is TGTGCCAGTTCCGCGGGACAGGACAATCAGCCCCAGCATTTT.

The count of this clone is one. The chain couples TRBV2 to TRBJ1-6; weak D call: TRBD1 (6 bases). V was pared by 7 bases and J by 4 bases, with 14 bases between. Germline CDR1 SNHLY, CDR2 FYNNEI. The CDR3 is 15 amino acids. The CDR3 protein is CASIARDTYNSPLHF. The DNA of the CDR3 is TGTGCCAGCATCGCAAGGGACACTTATAATTCACCCCTCCACTTT.

The sample holds a few counts of this clone. The chain links TRBV19 to TRBJ1-1, with a weak D call TRBD1 (6 bases). Trimming removed 10 bases at V and 4 bases at J, with 19 bases between. The CDR3 is 14 residues long. Germline V gene sequence: CDR1 LNHDA, CDR2 SQIVND (reference sequence). This CDR3 reads CATIGAGAITEAFF. As DNA, the CDR3 is TGTGCCACTATAGGGGCAGGGGCGATCACTGAAGCTTTCTTT.

The chain uses TRBV30 and TRBJ2-1, with 8 bases lining up with TRBD2. Losses at the gene ends were 5 bases for V and 5 bases for J; bases not matched to a gene: 8. The CDR3 consists of 14 residues. CDR1 GTSNPN and CDR2 SVGIG come from the germline V gene (reference sequence). Written as DNA, the CDR3 is TGTGCCTGGTCTCCGGGGGGGCTGGACAATGAGCAGTTCTTC. Protein product: CAWSPGGLDNEQFF.

V usage is TRBV10-2 and J usage is TRBJ2-5; 12 bases match TRBD2. Germline V gene sequence: CDR1 WSHSY, CDR2 SAAADI. The CDR3 has 15 residues. The V segment lost 6 bases and the J segment 5 bases; nucleotides outside the gene matches: 7. The CDR3: CASSPTGTSGETQYF. In nucleotides, the CDR3 is TGCGCCAGCAGCCCAACCGGGACTAGCGGGGAGACCCAGTACTTC.

The genes are TRBV4-2 and TRBJ2-1; D perhaps matches TRBD2 (6 bases). The CDR3 is made up of 12 amino acids. The V end was cut by 5 bases, the J end by 16 bases, with 18 bases between. CDR1 LGHNA and CDR2 YNFKEQ come from the germline V gene. CDR3 protein: CASSSGRGPLFF. Here the CDR3 DNA reads TGTGCCAGCAGCAGTGGGCGGGGCCCCCTTTTCTTC.

The chain is built from TRBV29-1 and TRBJ2-7, with D tentatively TRBD1 (6 bases). The germline V gene encodes CDR1 SQVTM and CDR2 ANQGSEA. The CDR3 has 13 residues. Trimming removed 6 bases at V and 6 bases at J, with 18 bases between. The CDR3: CSVQRGTGSEQYF. CDR3 nucleotides: TGCAGCGTCCAAAGGGGGACCGGCAGCGAGCAGTACTTC.

The V call is TRBV7-9, the J call TRBJ2-5; 9 nucleotides match TRBD1. From germline, CDR1 is SEHNR and CDR2 FQNEAQ (reference sequence). This CDR3 is built from 16 residues. Trimming took 1 base from V and 5 from J; bases not matched to a gene: 8. The CDR3 DNA follows: TGTGCCAGCAGCTTAGGAACAGGGGGCGCATTGGAGACCCAGTACTTC. Residues: CASSLGTGGALETQYF.

The V and J genes are TRBV29-1 and TRBJ1-5; TRBD1 matches at 8 bases. V shed 7 bases and J 3 bases; nucleotides not matched to a gene: 8. Germline loops: CDR1 SQVTM, CDR2 ANQGSEA. This CDR3 has 14 amino acids. DNA of the CDR3: TGCAGCGATCCGACAGGGGCGGACAATCAGCCCCAGCATTTT. It translates to CSDPTGADNQPQHF.

The rearrangement joins TRBV2 to TRBJ1-4, with 8 bases matching TRBD1. CDR1 SNHLY and CDR2 FYNNEI come from the germline V gene. Trimming took 6 bases from V and 4 from J; bases not matched to a gene: 4. The length of the CDR3 is 14 residues. The DNA of the CDR3 is TGTGCCAGCAGCAGGGGGCGGGGTAATGAAAAACTGTTTTTT. Amino acids: CASSRGRGNEKLFF. Complete variable domain (other parts from reference TRBV2 and TRBJ1-4): EPEVTQTPSHQVTQMGQEVILRCVPISNHLYFYWYRQILGQKVEFLVSFYNNEISEKSEIFDDQFSVERPDGSNFTLKIRSTKLEDSAMYFCASSRGRGNEKLFFGSGTQLSVL.

The V gene is TRBV15, the J gene TRBJ1-4, with D tentatively TRBD1 (5 bases). CDR3 length: 18 residues. Looked up from germline, CDR1 is LNHNV and CDR2 is YYDKDF (reference sequence). V gave up 1 base and J gave up 0 bases, with 15 bases separating them. DNA for the CDR3: TGTGCCACCAGCAGAGCGCCCGGGGGGACCGCAACTAATGAAAAACTGTTTTTT. Translation: CATSRAPGGTATNEKLFF.

This clone was picked up one time. This chain connects TRBV6-4 to TRBJ1-4; D gene ambiguous. The V end was cut by 2 bases, the J end by 6 bases, with 7 bases between. The CDR3 is 13 residues long. CDR1 and CDR2 (germline): MRHNA, SNTAGT. DNA for the CDR3: TGTGCCAGCAGTGACACCCCAGATGAAAAACTGTTTTTT. Amino acids: CASSDTPDEKLFF.

The genes are TRBV7-8 and TRBJ2-1; unclear D gene. The CDR3 is 12 amino acids. Germline V lookup: CDR1 SGHVS, CDR2 FQNEAQ. The V and J ends lost 5 bases and 7 bases respectively, with 9 bases between them. This chain's CDR3 is CASSPRRNEQFF. The CDR3 DNA reads as TGTGCCAGCAGCCCTAGGCGTAATGAGCAGTTCTTC.

The rearrangement joins TRBV10-3 to TRBJ1-5; TRBD1 matches at 8 bases. Germline V lookup: CDR1 ENHRY, CDR2 SYGVKD. Trimming cost V 5 bases and J 4 bases; bases outside gene matches: 4. The CDR3 is made up of 14 amino acids. CDR3 region: CAISPDRGNQPQHF. The DNA of the CDR3 is TGTGCCATCAGTCCAGACAGGGGTAATCAGCCCCAGCATTTT.

V gene TRBV7-9 combines with J gene TRBJ1-4; D gene unclear. The V end lost 5 bases, the J end lost 0 bases, and 7 bases lay between the germline ends. The CDR3 is made up of 14 amino acids. Germline loops: CDR1 SEHNR, CDR2 FQNEAQ (reference sequence). CDR3 DNA sequence: TGTGCCAGCAGCCCCGGTGCAACTAATGAAAAACTGTTTTTT. Residues: CASSPGATNEKLFF.

The chain recombines TRBV15 with TRBJ1-4; weak D call: TRBD1 (6 bases). Germline V gene lookup returns CDR1 LNHNV and CDR2 YYDKDF (reference sequence). The CDR3 contains 15 residues. V dropped 1 base and J dropped 7 bases, with 13 bases sitting between them. CDR3 in DNA: TGTGCCACCAGCAGAGCGGTAGGGGGAAGTGAAAAACTGTTTTTT. Translation gives CATSRAVGGSEKLFF.

V and J are TRBV5-5 and TRBJ1-5, with 7 bases identical to TRBD1. The V gene end was trimmed by 4 bases and the J gene end by 1 base; junction bases not matched to a gene: 8. This CDR3 region has 16 residues. Germline V gives CDR1 SGHKS, CDR2 YYEKEE (reference sequence). CDR3 region: CASSLSGTVSNQPQHF. Written as DNA, the CDR3 is TGTGCCAGCAGCCTTTCCGGGACAGTAAGCAATCAGCCCCAGCATTTT.

The rearrangement joins TRBV2 to TRBJ2-7; 8 positions match TRBD2. Germline V gene lookup returns CDR1 SNHLY and CDR2 FYNNEI. The V segment lost 9 bases and the J segment 3 bases; nucleotides outside the gene matches: 10. The CDR3 contains 14 residues. In DNA form, the CDR3 reads TGTGCCAGTGTTCCCGGACTAGCTCTCTACGAGCAGTACTTC. Encoded protein: CASVPGLALYEQYF.

This chain joins TRBV4-3 and TRBJ1-2, with 7 bases that match TRBD1. V shed 3 bases, J shed 8 bases, and the junction held 12 bases outside the gene matches. The CDR3 contains 15 residues. The germline V gene encodes CDR1 LGHNA and CDR2 YSLEER. CDR3 in amino acids: CASSQSTRDSWGYTF. CDR3 in DNA: TGCGCCAGCAGCCAGAGCACCCGGGACAGCTGGGGCTACACCTTC.

In its sample, this clone was seen a few times. J is TRBJ2-3 and V is TRBV5-1; 12 positions agree with TRBD2. Germline V gene data show CDR1 as SGHRS and CDR2 as YFSETQ. The CDR3 length is 17 residues. V lost 5 bases and J lost 3; bases outside the gene matches: 10. The chain's CDR3 is CASSHGLAGSWTDTQYF. For the CDR3, the DNA is TGCGCCAGCAGTCATGGACTAGCGGGGAGTTGGACAGATACGCAGTATTTT. The full variable domain, in which reference TRBV5-1 and TRBJ2-3 provide the parts outside the CDR3, is KAGVTQTPRYLIKTRGQQVTLSCSPISGHRSVSWYQQTPGQGLQFLFEYFSETQRNKGNFPGRFSGRQFSNSRSEMNVSTLELGDSALYLCASSHGLAGSWTDTQYFGPGTRLTVL.

J is TRBJ2-3 and V is TRBV7-2; D unresolved. This CDR3 region has 16 residues. Trimming took 0 bases from V and 6 from J, leaving 16 bases between them. Germline CDR1 and CDR2: SGHTA and FQGNSA. This CDR3 is CASSLAGTYVEDTQYF. In DNA form, the CDR3 reads TGTGCCAGCAGCTTAGCTGGAACCTATGTGGAGGATACGCAGTATTTT.

This clone was found once. The chain employs TRBV6-5 and TRBJ1-1; D gene ambiguous. The CDR3 is 14 residues long. Germline CDR1 and CDR2: MNHEY and SVGAGI. V was clipped by 0 bases and J by 6 bases, with 11 bases between them. In DNA, the CDR3 is TGTGCCAGCAGTTACTCGAGCGGGTTTCCTGAAGCTTTCTTT. As protein: CASSYSSGFPEAFF.

The rearrangement links TRBV5-6 to TRBJ2-3, with D maybe TRBD1 (7 bases). This CDR3 has 19 amino acids. Trimming stripped 4 bases from V and 2 bases from J, with 26 bases between. The germline gives CDR1 SGHDT, CDR2 YYEEEE. Here the CDR3 reads CASSLTGRGRGRLTDTQYF. DNA of the CDR3: TGTGCCAGCAGCCTGACTGGAAGAGGCAGGGGGAGGCTCACAGATACGCAGTATTTT.

The chain uses TRBV7-9 and TRBJ1-6, with 9 bases that match TRBD1. The ends lost 0 bases at V and 10 bases at J; junction bases unmatched: 7. CDR1 and CDR2 (germline): SEHNR, FQNEAQ (reference sequence). This CDR3 spans 16 amino acids. The CDR3 is CASSLALSGQGSPLHF. The CDR3 bases are TGTGCCAGCAGCTTAGCGCTTTCGGGACAGGGATCACCCCTCCACTTT.

The gene calls are TRBV7-3 and TRBJ1-2, with TRBD1 as a possible D gene (5 bases). CDR3 size: 14 residues. With 5 bases removed from V and 6 bases from J, the gap between germline ends came to 16 bases. From germline, CDR1 is SGHTA and CDR2 FQGTGA. This CDR3 is CASSPSGGEDGYTF. The CDR3, as DNA: TGTGCCAGCAGCCCCTCGGGAGGGGAGGATGGCTACACCTTC.